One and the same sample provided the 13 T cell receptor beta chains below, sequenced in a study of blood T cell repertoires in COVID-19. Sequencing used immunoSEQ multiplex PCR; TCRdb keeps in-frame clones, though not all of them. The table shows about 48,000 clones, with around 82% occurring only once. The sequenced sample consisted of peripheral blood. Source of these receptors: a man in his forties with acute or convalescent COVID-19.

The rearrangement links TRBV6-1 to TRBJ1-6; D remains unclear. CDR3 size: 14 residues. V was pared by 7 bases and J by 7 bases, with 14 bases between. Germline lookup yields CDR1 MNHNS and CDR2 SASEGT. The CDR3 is CASNDPRSNSPLHF. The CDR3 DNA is TGTGCCAGCAACGATCCTAGGTCCAATTCACCCCTCCACTTT.

The CDR3 bases are TGCGCCAGCACCCTCGGGACAGGGGGGTACGAGCAGTACTTC. Its protein product is CASTLGTGGYEQYF. V is TRBV10-2 and J is TRBJ2-7, with 11 bases matching TRBD1. This CDR3 spans 14 amino acids. V shed 7 bases and J 4 bases; nucleotides not matched to a gene: 6. Germline assignment: CDR1 WSHSY and CDR2 SAAADI.

The CDR3 protein is CASSLTTGVETQYF. In DNA form, the CDR3 reads TGTGCCAGCAGCTTAACCACAGGGGTCGAGACCCAGTACTTC. J is TRBJ2-5 and V is TRBV7-9, with 7 bases fitting TRBD1. J was trimmed by 5 bases and V by 2 bases; bases with no gene match: 5. Germline values: CDR1 SEHNR, CDR2 FQNEAQ (reference sequence). CDR3 size: 14 residues.

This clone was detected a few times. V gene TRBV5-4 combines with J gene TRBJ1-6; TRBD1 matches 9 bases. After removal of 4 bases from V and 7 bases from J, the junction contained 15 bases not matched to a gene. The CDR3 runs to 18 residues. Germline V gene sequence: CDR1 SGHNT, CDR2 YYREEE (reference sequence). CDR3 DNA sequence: TGTGCCAGCAGCCCGAAAGTGGGACAGGGACTTAAAAATTCACCCCTCCACTTT. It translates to CASSPKVGQGLKNSPLHF.

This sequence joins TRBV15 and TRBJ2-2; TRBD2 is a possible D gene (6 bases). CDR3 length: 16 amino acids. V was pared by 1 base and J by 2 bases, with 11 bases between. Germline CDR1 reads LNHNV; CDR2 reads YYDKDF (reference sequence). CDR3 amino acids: CATSRAGTLNTGELFF. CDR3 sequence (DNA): TGTGCCACCAGCAGAGCCGGGACTCTAAACACCGGGGAGCTGTTTTTT.

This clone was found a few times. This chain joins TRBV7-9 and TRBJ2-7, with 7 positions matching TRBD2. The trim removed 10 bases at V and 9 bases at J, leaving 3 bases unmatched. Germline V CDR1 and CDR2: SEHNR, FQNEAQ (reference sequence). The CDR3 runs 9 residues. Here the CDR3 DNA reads TGTGCCACCGGACTAGGGCAGTACTTC. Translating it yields CATGLGQYF.

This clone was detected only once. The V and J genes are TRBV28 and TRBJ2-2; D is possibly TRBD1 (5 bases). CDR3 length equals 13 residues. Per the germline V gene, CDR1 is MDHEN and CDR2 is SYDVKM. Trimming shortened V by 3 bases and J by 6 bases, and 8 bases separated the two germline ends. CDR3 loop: CASSFTRAGELFF. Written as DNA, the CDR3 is TGTGCCAGCAGTTTCACCAGGGCCGGGGAGCTGTTTTTT.

The CDR3 region has the DNA TGCGCCAGCAGCTTTGGGACAGGGAGGAATCAGCCCCAGCATTTT. It codes for CASSFGTGRNQPQHF. The chain recombines TRBV4-3 with TRBJ1-5, with 9 bases that match TRBD1. Unmatched junction bases numbered 6, after V lost 5 bases and J lost 4 bases. Germline values: CDR1 LGHNA, CDR2 YSLEER. CDR3 length: 15 amino acids.

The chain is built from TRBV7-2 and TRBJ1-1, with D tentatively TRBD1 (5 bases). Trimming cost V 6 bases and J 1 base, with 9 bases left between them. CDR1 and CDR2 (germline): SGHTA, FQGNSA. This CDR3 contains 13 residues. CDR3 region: CASRYDRNTEAFF. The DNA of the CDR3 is TGTGCCAGCAGATATGACAGGAACACTGAAGCTTTCTTT.

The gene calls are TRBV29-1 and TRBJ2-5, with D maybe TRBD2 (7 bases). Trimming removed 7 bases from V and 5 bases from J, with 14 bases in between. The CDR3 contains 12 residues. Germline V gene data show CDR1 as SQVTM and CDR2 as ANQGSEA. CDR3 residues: CSDREGGETQYF. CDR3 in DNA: TGCAGCGACAGGGAGGGGGGGGAGACCCAGTACTTC.

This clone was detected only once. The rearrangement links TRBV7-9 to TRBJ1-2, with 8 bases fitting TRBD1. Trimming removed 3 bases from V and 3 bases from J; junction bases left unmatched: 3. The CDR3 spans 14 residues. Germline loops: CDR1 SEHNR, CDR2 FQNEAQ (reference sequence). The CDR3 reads CASSLQGADYGYTF. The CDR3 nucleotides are TGTGCCAGCAGCTTGCAGGGGGCAGACTATGGCTACACCTTC.

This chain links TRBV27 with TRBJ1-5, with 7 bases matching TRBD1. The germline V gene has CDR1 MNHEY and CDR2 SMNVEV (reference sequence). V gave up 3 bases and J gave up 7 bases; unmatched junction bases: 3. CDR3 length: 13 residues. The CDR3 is CASSLTGRQPQHF. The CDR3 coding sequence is TGTGCCAGCAGTTTGACAGGGAGGCAGCCCCAGCATTTT.

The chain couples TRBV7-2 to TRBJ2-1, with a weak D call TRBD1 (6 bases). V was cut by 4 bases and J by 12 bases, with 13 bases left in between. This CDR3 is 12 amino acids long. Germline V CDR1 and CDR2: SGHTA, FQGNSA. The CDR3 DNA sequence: TGTGCCAGCAGCTCCAGGACAGAGACGCAGTTCTTC. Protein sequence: CASSSRTETQFF. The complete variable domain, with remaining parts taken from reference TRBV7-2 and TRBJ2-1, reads GAGVSQSPSNKVTEKGKDVELRCDPISGHTALYWYRQSLGQGLEFLIYFQGNSAPDKSGLPSDRFSAERTGGSVSTLTIQRTQQEDSAVYLCASSSRTETQFFGPGTRLTVL.